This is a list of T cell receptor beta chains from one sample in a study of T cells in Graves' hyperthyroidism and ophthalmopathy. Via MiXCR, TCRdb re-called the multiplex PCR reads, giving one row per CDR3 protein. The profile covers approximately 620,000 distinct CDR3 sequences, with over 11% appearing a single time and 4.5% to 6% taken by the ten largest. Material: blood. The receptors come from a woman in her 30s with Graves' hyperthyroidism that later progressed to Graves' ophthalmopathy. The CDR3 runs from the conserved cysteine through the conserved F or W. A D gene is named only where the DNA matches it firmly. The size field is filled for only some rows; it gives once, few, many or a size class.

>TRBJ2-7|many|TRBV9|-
CASSVAMSAEQYF
TGTGCCAGCAGCGTAGCTATGTCGGCAGAGCAGTACTTC
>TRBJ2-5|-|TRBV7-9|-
CASSSTTAEGKTQYF
TGTGCCAGCAGCTCTACTACGGCAGAAGGGAAGACCCAGTACTTC
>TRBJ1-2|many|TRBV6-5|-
CASSYSRANYGYTF
TGTGCCAGCAGTTACTCACGCGCTAACTATGGCTACACCTTC
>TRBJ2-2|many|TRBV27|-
CASKRTGELFF
TGTGCCAGCAAGCGCACCGGGGAGCTGTTTTTT
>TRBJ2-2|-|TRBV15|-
CATSPRGTGELFF
TGTGCCACCAGCCCCCGGGGCACCGGGGAGCTGTTTTTT
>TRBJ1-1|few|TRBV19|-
CASTLQGHTEAFF
TGTGCCAGTACCCTCCAGGGTCACACTGAAGCTTTCTTT
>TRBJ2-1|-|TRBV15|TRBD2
CATSILAGVSDEQFF
TGTGCCACCAGCATTCTAGCGGGAGTAAGCGATGAGCAGTTCTTC
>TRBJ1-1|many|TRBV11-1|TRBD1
CASSRGDSLEAFF
TGTGCCAGCAGCAGGGGGGACAGCTTAGAAGCTTTCTTT
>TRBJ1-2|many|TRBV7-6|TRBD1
CASSLTGDPEMDGYTF
TGTGCCAGCAGCCTGACAGGGGACCCGGAGATGGATGGCTACACCTTC
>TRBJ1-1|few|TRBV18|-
CASGAGSTEAFF
TGTGCCAGCGGTGCCGGGTCCACTGAAGCTTTCTTT
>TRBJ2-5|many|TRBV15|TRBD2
CATSRPSGGTQYF
TGTGCCACCAGCAGACCTAGCGGCGGGACCCAGTACTTC
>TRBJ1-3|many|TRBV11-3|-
CASSLGTGNTIYF
TGTGCCAGCAGCCTCGGGACTGGAAACACCATATATTTT
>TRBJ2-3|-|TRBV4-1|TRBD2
CASSQEGEGGDTQYF
TGCGCCAGCAGCCAAGAGGGGGAGGGCGGGGATACGCAGTATTTT
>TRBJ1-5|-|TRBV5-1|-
CASSSESNQPQHF
TGCGCCAGCAGCTCAGAGAGCAATCAGCCCCAGCATTTT
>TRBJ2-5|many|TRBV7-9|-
CASSTDIQETQYF
TGTGCCAGCAGCACAGACATTCAAGAGACCCAGTACTTC
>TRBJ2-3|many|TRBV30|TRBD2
CAWRLAGVSDTQYF
TGTGCCTGGAGACTAGCGGGAGTATCAGATACGCAGTATTTT
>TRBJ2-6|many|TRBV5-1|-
CASSLAQTPAVANVLTF
TGCGCCAGCAGCTTGGCCCAGACACCGGCGGTTGCCAACGTCCTGACTTTC
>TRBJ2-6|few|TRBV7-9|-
CASSLRGGEAGANVLTF
TGTGCCAGCAGCTTAAGAGGGGGGGAAGCTGGGGCCAACGTCCTGACTTTC
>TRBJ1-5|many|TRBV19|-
CASTRGGGNQPQHF
TGTGCCAGTACCCGAGGGGGAGGCAATCAGCCCCAGCATTTT
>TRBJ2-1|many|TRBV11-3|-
CAFGGATEQFF
TGTGCCTTTGGGGGGGCAACAGAGCAGTTCTTC
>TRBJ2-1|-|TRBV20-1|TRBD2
CSPSAGGSSYNEQFF
TGCAGTCCATCAGCGGGAGGTAGCTCCTACAATGAGCAGTTCTTC
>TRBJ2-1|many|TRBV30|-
CAWRSGSSYNEQFF
TGTGCCTGGAGAAGCGGAAGCTCCTACAATGAGCAGTTCTTC
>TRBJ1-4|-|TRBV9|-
CASSDRSSNEKLFF
TGTGCCAGCAGCGACAGGTCGTCTAATGAAAAACTGTTTTTT
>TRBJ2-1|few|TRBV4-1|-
CASSQSRNEQFF
TGCGCCAGCAGCCAATCAAGAAATGAGCAGTTCTTC
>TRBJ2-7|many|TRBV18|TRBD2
CASSPPGLALYEQYF
TGTGCCAGCTCACCTCCGGGACTAGCCTTGTACGAGCAGTACTTC
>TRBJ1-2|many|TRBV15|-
CATTYAGVRNYGYTF
TGTGCCACCACCTACGCAGGGGTTCGAAACTATGGCTACACCTTC
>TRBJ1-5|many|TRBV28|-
CASSQRVTVNQPQHF
TGTGCCAGCTCCCAACGGGTTACGGTAAATCAGCCCCAGCATTTT
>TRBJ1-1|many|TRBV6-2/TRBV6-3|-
CASSSSDGKAFF
TGTGCCAGCAGTTCCTCCGACGGTAAAGCTTTCTTT
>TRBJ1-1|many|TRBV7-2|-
CASSLSRGPGTEAFF
TGTGCCAGCAGCTTATCGAGGGGCCCCGGGACTGAAGCTTTCTTT
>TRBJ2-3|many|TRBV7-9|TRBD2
CASSLAGADTQYF
TGTGCCAGCAGTTTAGCGGGAGCAGATACGCAGTATTTT
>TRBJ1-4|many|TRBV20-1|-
CSASRQGDEKLFF
TGCAGTGCTAGTAGGCAGGGAGATGAAAAACTGTTTTTT
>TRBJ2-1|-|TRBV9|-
CASSVEGSIGDEQFF
TGTGCCAGCAGCGTAGAAGGTTCCATCGGCGATGAGCAGTTCTTC
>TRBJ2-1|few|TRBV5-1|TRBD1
CASSSGTGDFEQFF
TGCGCCAGCAGCAGTGGGACAGGGGATTTTGAGCAGTTCTTC
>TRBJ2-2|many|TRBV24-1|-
CATSDTQGWLNTGELFF
TGTGCCACCAGTGACACACAGGGCTGGTTAAACACCGGGGAGCTGTTTTTT
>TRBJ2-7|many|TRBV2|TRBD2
CASSDGAGGSAYEQYF
TGTGCCAGCAGTGATGGGGCGGGAGGCTCTGCCTACGAGCAGTACTTC
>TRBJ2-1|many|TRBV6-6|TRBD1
CASSYSGQGSQFF
TGTGCCAGCAGTTACTCTGGACAGGGTTCGCAGTTCTTC
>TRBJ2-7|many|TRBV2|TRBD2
CASKETSGRAHEQYF
TGTGCCAGCAAAGAAACTAGCGGGAGGGCCCACGAGCAGTACTTC
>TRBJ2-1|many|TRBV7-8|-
CASRDLGGEQFF
TGTGCCAGCAGGGACCTTGGGGGTGAGCAGTTCTTC
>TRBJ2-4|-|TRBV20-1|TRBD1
CSAPRGTGTDIQYF
TGCAGTGCTCCTAGGGGGACAGGGACGGACATTCAGTACTTC
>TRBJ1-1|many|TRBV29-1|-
CSAPDLRTAMNTEAFF
TGCAGCGCTCCAGATTTACGGACAGCTATGAACACTGAAGCTTTCTTT
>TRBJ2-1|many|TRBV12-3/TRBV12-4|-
CASSPGTPGNEQFF
TGTGCCAGCAGTCCGGGGACTCCCGGCAATGAGCAGTTCTTC
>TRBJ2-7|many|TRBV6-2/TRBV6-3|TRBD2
CASSYSRSGAYEQYF
TGTGCCAGCAGTTACTCGAGGAGCGGGGCCTACGAGCAGTACTTC
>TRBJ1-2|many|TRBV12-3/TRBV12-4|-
CASRPGTSELAGYTF
TGTGCCAGCAGACCCGGGACAAGCGAACTTGCGGGCTACACCTTC
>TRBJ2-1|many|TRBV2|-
CANSGTLNEQFF
TGTGCCAACTCGGGGACCCTCAATGAGCAGTTCTTC
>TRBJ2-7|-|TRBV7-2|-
CASSLSGYSYEQYF
TGTGCCAGCAGCTTAAGCGGTTATTCCTACGAGCAGTACTTC
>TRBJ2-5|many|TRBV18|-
CASSPGQETQYF
TGTGCCAGCTCACCAGGTCAAGAGACCCAGTACTTC